This TCR beta chain is from a study of OX40 agonist ivuxolimab in advanced cancers. As for the study in general: Every 2 weeks, patients got intravenous ivuxolimab at one of six dose levels (0.01-10 mg/kg).

Blood was sampled at baseline, cycle 4 day 1, and cycle 7 day 1. The CDR3 sequence is 14 residues long. Germline-derived CDR1 and CDR2 are KGHSH and LQKENI. Trimming removed 3 bases from V and 4 bases from J, with 9 bases in between. The protocol was immunoSEQ multiplex PCR, while the TCRdb copy is restricted to in-frame clones and leaves out a portion. The top ten hold 0.5% to 0.6% of the sample, which has around 40,000 clones, around 89% seen once. This receptor was obtained from an adult with an advanced solid tumor such as melanoma, head and neck, liver or kidney cancer. V is TRBV18 and J is TRBJ2-2, with D possibly being TRBD2 (5 bases). The sample consisted of CD4+ or CD8+ T cells sorted from blood, taken in a trial of the OX40 agonist ivuxolimab. CDR3 amino acids: CASSPEVRTGELFF. The CDR3 bases are TGTGCCAGCTCACCGGAGGTTCGCACCGGGGAGCTGTTTTTT. Filled out from reference TRBV18 and TRBJ2-2, the complete variable domain reads NAGVMQNPRHLVRRRGQEARLRCSPMKGHSHVYWYRQLPEEGLKFMVYLQKENIIDESGMPKERFSAEFPKEGPSILRIQQVVRGDSAAYFCASSPEVRTGELFFGEGSRLTVL.